These T cell receptor beta chains were read from a single sample in a study of control samples from healthy donors and cancer patients. Assay used: immunoSEQ multiplex PCR; TCRdb lists only in-frame clones, some missing. The sample consists of around 3,000 clones, approximately 80% of them appearing once. The sequencing input was formalin-fixed, paraffin-embedded tissue. These TCRs come from a male donor with melanoma. The CDR3 runs from the conserved cysteine through the conserved F or W. Fields, in order: V gene, clone size, J gene, D gene, CDR3 DNA, CDR3 protein. The D gene is left open where the match is weak. Size is stated for part of the rows, as once, few or many counts, or as a class when the clone is expanded.

v_gene: TRBV4-1
abundance: .
j_gene: TRBJ2-7
d_gene: .
CDR3nt: TGCGCCAGCAGCCAAGATTGGAGAGGTGGGCAGGGCGGTGGCGAGCAGTACTTC
CDR3aa: CASSQDWRGGQGGGEQYF

v_gene: TRBV2
abundance: .
j_gene: TRBJ1-6
d_gene: TRBD1
CDR3nt: TGTGCCAGCACCGCCTGGACAGGGAGTATTTCCTATAATTCACCCCTCCACTTT
CDR3aa: CASTAWTGSISYNSPLHF

v_gene: TRBV6-5
abundance: .
j_gene: TRBJ2-7
d_gene: .
CDR3nt: TGTGCCAGCAGTTATAGGGACATCCAGTACTTC
CDR3aa: CASSYRDIQYF

v_gene: TRBV6-5
abundance: .
j_gene: TRBJ2-3
d_gene: .
CDR3nt: TGTGCCAGCGGGACAATCTCCGATACGCAGTATTTT
CDR3aa: CASGTISDTQYF

v_gene: TRBV20-1
abundance: .
j_gene: TRBJ2-2
d_gene: TRBD1
CDR3nt: TGCAGTGCTAGTCCTCGGGACAGGGCTTCCGGGGAGCTGTTTTTT
CDR3aa: CSASPRDRASGELFF

v_gene: TRBV2
abundance: .
j_gene: TRBJ2-3
d_gene: .
CDR3nt: TGTGCCTCTCTGAGTATAGGGCGGGACACAGATACGCAGTATTTT
CDR3aa: CASLSIGRDTDTQYF

v_gene: TRBV7-2
abundance: .
j_gene: TRBJ1-2
d_gene: .
CDR3nt: TGTGCCAGCAGCTTATCCCCGGGACAAGGCTACACCTTC
CDR3aa: CASSLSPGQGYTF

v_gene: TRBV15
abundance: .
j_gene: TRBJ2-6
d_gene: .
CDR3nt: TGTGCCACCAGCAGAGGCCCGTTAGGCTCTGGGGCCAACGTCCTGACTTTC
CDR3aa: CATSRGPLGSGANVLTF

v_gene: TRBV18
abundance: .
j_gene: TRBJ2-5
d_gene: .
CDR3nt: TGTGCCAGCTCGATAGGACAGCTTCACCAAGAGACCCAGTACTTC
CDR3aa: CASSIGQLHQETQYF

v_gene: TRBV6-5
abundance: .
j_gene: TRBJ2-1
d_gene: .
CDR3nt: TGTGCCAGCAGTTACAGGGGCAATGAGCAGTTCTTC
CDR3aa: CASSYRGNEQFF

v_gene: TRBV6-5
abundance: .
j_gene: TRBJ2-3
d_gene: TRBD2
CDR3nt: TGTGCCGGAGGCGGGAGGGCCATAGATACGCAGTATTTT
CDR3aa: CAGGGRAIDTQYF

v_gene: TRBV7-9
abundance: once
j_gene: TRBJ2-2
d_gene: TRBD2
CDR3nt: TGTGCCAGCAGCTTAGCGGCGGGAGCCGGGGAGCTGTTTTTT
CDR3aa: CASSLAAGAGELFF

v_gene: TRBV5-6
abundance: .
j_gene: TRBJ2-1
d_gene: .
CDR3nt: TGTGCCAGCAGCTCCGGGAAATACTCCTACAATGAGCAGTTCTTC
CDR3aa: CASSSGKYSYNEQFF

v_gene: TRBV5-5
abundance: few
j_gene: TRBJ2-7
d_gene: .
CDR3nt: TGTGCCAGCAGCACCGAGGTAGTCACAAGCTCCTACGAGCAGTACTTC
CDR3aa: CASSTEVVTSSYEQYF

v_gene: TRBV28
abundance: .
j_gene: TRBJ1-5
d_gene: .
CDR3nt: TGTGCCAGCAGTTTCCAAGGTACAGGACAGCCCCAGCATTTT
CDR3aa: CASSFQGTGQPQHF

v_gene: TRBV11-3
abundance: .
j_gene: TRBJ2-1
d_gene: .
CDR3nt: TGTGCCAGCAGCTTAGCCCCTTTATACAATGAGCAGTTCTTC
CDR3aa: CASSLAPLYNEQFF

v_gene: TRBV25-1
abundance: .
j_gene: TRBJ1-1
d_gene: .
CDR3nt: TGTGCCAGCAGTGAATTACAGGCCACTGAAGCTTTCTTT
CDR3aa: CASSELQATEAFF

v_gene: TRBV6-5
abundance: .
j_gene: TRBJ2-1
d_gene: TRBD2
CDR3nt: TGTGCCAGCACTAGCGGGAGGGCCTATGAGCAGTTCTTC
CDR3aa: CASTSGRAYEQFF

v_gene: TRBV7-2
abundance: .
j_gene: TRBJ2-1
d_gene: .
CDR3nt: TGTGCCAGCAGCAAGGAACCTCGTGGCGATGAGCAGTTCTTC
CDR3aa: CASSKEPRGDEQFF

v_gene: TRBV7-6
abundance: .
j_gene: TRBJ2-7
d_gene: .
CDR3nt: TGTGCCAGCAGCTTAGCTTCTACAGGGTCCTACGAGCAGTACTTC
CDR3aa: CASSLASTGSYEQYF

v_gene: TRBV19
abundance: .
j_gene: TRBJ2-1
d_gene: .
CDR3nt: TGTGCTAGTAGTACTACAGGGGAGCAGTTCTTC
CDR3aa: CASSTTGEQFF

v_gene: TRBV7-8
abundance: once
j_gene: TRBJ2-1
d_gene: .
CDR3nt: TGTGCCAGCAGCTTATTAGACGGGTCCGCCTACAATGAGCAGTTCTTC
CDR3aa: CASSLLDGSAYNEQFF

v_gene: TRBV4-1
abundance: .
j_gene: TRBJ1-4
d_gene: .
CDR3nt: TGCGCCAGCAGCCAAGGGCCGGGCCCAAATCCGGGTGAAAAACTGTTTTTT
CDR3aa: CASSQGPGPNPGEKLFF

v_gene: TRBV24-1
abundance: .
j_gene: TRBJ2-1
d_gene: TRBD1
CDR3nt: TGTGCCACCAGTGATGACGGCCGGGACAGGGGTGAGCAGTTCTTC
CDR3aa: CATSDDGRDRGEQFF

v_gene: TRBV29-1
abundance: .
j_gene: TRBJ2-3
d_gene: .
CDR3nt: TGCAGCGTTGAAGATCGTTCGAAGGGACGGCGCACAGATACGCAGTATTTT
CDR3aa: CSVEDRSKGRRTDTQYF

v_gene: TRBV13
abundance: .
j_gene: TRBJ2-5
d_gene: TRBD2
CDR3nt: TGTGCCGGCAGCTTAACGGGGGGACTAGAGGAGACCCAGTACTTC
CDR3aa: CAGSLTGGLEETQYF

v_gene: TRBV30
abundance: .
j_gene: TRBJ2-4
d_gene: TRBD2
CDR3nt: TGTGCCTGGAGTGAGGGGACTAGCGGAGTAAAAAACATTCAGTACTTC
CDR3aa: CAWSEGTSGVKNIQYF

v_gene: TRBV20-1
abundance: .
j_gene: TRBJ2-1
d_gene: TRBD2
CDR3nt: TGCAGTGCTAGTATCGCTAGCGGGACGCAGTTCTTC
CDR3aa: CSASIASGTQFF

v_gene: TRBV5-4
abundance: few
j_gene: TRBJ1-1
d_gene: TRBD1
CDR3nt: TGTGCCAGCAGTAAAACCGGGACAGGGGGAGGCACTGAAGCTTTCTTT
CDR3aa: CASSKTGTGGGTEAFF

v_gene: TRBV7-3
abundance: few
j_gene: TRBJ2-3
d_gene: TRBD2
CDR3nt: TGTGCCAGCAGCACCGGGACTAGCTCAACAGATACGCAGTATTTT
CDR3aa: CASSTGTSSTDTQYF

v_gene: TRBV11-2
abundance: .
j_gene: TRBJ1-4
d_gene: TRBD1
CDR3nt: TGTGCCAGCAGCTTAGAGGCAGGGGGCGATGAAAAACTGTTTTTT
CDR3aa: CASSLEAGGDEKLFF